This TCR beta chain came from a study of cytomegalovirus exposure and HLA in healthy donors. Overall study results and limits: The study found most TCR sequences rare, yet found some public TCRs in many donors. Around 160 TCR beta chains were listed as cytomegalovirus-associated. In vitro confirmation showed a few CMV-associated chains to be CMV antigen specific. Published work reported that the classifier diagnosed cytomegalovirus status with high specificity and sensitivity.

V was clipped by 5 bases and J by 8 bases, with 17 bases between them. Germline assignment: CDR1 SGHVS and CDR2 FNYEAQ. This CDR3 is 14 amino acids long. To note about this clone: Its antigen is currently unknown.

The method was immunoSEQ multiplex PCR; TCRdb's version includes in-frame clones alone and lacks a portion of them. This table has roughly 250,000 clones, more than 75% appearing once. V and J are TRBV7-6 and TRBJ2-3; D may be TRBD2 (7 bases). Sequenced sample: PBMCs. The TCR comes from a man between 18 and 29 years old in good health and CMV-seronegative. The CDR3 bases are TGTGCCAGCAGCCTAGGAGGGGGGGGAGGTACGCAGTATTTT. Protein product: CASSLGGGGGTQYF.